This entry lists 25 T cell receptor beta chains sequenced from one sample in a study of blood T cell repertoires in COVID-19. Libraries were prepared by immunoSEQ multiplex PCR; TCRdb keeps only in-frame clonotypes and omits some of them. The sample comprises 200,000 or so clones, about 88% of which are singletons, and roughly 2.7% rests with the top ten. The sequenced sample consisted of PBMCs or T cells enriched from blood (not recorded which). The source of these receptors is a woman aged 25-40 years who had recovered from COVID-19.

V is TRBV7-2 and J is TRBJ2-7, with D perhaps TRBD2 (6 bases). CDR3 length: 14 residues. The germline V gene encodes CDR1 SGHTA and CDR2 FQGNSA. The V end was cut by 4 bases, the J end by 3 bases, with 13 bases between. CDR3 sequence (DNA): TGTGCCAGCAGCTCACTGACTAGACTCTACGAGCAGTACTTC. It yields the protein CASSSLTRLYEQYF.

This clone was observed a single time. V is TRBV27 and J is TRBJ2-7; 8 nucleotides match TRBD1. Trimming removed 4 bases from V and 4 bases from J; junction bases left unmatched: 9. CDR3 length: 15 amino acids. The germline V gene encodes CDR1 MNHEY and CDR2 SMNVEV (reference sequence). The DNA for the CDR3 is TGTGCCAGCAGTTCGACAGGGGAAAATGTTTACGAGCAGTACTTC. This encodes CASSSTGENVYEQYF.

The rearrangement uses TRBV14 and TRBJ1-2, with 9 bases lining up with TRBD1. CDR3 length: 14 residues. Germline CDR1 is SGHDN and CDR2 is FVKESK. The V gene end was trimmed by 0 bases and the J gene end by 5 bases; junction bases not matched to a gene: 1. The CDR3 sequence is CASSQDGTGYGYTF. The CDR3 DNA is TGTGCCAGCAGCCAAGATGGGACAGGGTATGGCTACACCTTC.

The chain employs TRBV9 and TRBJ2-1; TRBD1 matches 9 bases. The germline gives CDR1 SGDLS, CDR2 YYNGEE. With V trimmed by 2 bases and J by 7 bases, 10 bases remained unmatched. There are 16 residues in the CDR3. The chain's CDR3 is CASSVRTGTGQNEQFF. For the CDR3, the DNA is TGTGCCAGCAGCGTTAGAACCGGGACAGGGCAGAATGAGCAGTTCTTC. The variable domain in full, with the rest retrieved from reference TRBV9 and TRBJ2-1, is DSGVTQTPKHLITATGQRVTLRCSPRSGDLSVYWYQQSLDQGLQFLIQYYNGEERAKGNILERFSAQQFPDLHSELNLSSLELGDSALYFCASSVRTGTGQNEQFFGPGTRLTVL.

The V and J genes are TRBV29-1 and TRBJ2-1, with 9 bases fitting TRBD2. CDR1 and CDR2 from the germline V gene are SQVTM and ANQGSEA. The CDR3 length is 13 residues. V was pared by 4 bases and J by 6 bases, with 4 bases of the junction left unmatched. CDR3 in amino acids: CSVASGGSNEQFF. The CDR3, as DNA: TGCAGCGTTGCCAGCGGGGGGTCCAATGAGCAGTTCTTC.

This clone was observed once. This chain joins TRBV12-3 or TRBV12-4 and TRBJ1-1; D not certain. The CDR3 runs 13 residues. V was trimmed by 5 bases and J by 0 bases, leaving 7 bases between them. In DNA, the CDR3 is TGTGCCAGCAGTCGGTCCATGAACACTGAAGCTTTCTTT. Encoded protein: CASSRSMNTEAFF.

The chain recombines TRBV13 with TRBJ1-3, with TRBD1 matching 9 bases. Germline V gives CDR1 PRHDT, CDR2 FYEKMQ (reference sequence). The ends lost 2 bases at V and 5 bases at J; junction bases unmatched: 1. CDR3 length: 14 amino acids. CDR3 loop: CASSLNRGRNTIYF. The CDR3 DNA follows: TGTGCCAGCAGCTTAAACAGGGGGCGAAACACCATATATTTT. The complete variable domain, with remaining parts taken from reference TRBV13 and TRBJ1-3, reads AAGVIQSPRHLIKEKRETATLKCYPIPRHDTVYWYQQGPGQDPQFLISFYEKMQSDKGSIPDRFSAQQFSDYHSELNMSSLELGDSALYFCASSLNRGRNTIYFGEGSWLTVV.

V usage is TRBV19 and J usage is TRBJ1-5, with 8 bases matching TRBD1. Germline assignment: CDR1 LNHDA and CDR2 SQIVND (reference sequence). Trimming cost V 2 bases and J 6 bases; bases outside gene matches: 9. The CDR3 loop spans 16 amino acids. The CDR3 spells CASSIRGDRMGQPQHF. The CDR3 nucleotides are TGTGCCAGTAGTATACGCGGGGACAGGATGGGTCAGCCCCAGCATTTT.

The CDR3 loop is CASSRRGQVNQPQHF. In nucleotides, the CDR3 is TGTGCCAGCAGTAGAAGGGGGCAGGTCAATCAGCCCCAGCATTTT. V is TRBV6-6 and J is TRBJ1-5; 7 bases are a match to TRBD1. Trimming took 5 bases from V and 3 from J; bases not matched to a gene: 7. The CDR3 runs 15 residues. Germline V gene lookup returns CDR1 MNHNY and CDR2 SVGAGI (reference sequence).

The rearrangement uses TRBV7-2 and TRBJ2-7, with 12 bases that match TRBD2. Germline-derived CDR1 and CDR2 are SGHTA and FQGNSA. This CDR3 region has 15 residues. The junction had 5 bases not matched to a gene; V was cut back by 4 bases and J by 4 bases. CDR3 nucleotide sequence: TGTGCCAGCAGCTCAAGGACTAGCGGGGAATACGAGCAGTACTTC. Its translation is CASSSRTSGEYEQYF.

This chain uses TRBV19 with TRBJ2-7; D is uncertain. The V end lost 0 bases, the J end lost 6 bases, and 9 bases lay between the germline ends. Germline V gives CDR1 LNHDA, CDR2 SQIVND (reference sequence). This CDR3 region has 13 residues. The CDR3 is CASSIDTYREQYF. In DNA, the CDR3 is TGTGCCAGTAGTATAGACACCTACCGCGAGCAGTACTTC.

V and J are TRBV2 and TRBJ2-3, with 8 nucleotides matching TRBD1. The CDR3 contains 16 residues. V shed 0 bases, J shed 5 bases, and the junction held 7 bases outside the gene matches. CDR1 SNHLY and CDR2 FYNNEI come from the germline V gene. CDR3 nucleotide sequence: TGTGCCAGCAGTGAAGCACTGACAGGGGTTAGAGATACGCAGTATTTT. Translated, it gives CASSEALTGVRDTQYF.

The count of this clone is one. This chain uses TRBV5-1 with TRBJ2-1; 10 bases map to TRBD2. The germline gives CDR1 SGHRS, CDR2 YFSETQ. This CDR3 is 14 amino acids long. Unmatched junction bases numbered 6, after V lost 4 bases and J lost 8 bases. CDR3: CASSPSLAGDEQFF. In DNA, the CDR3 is TGCGCCAGCAGCCCTTCCCTAGCGGGGGATGAGCAGTTCTTC. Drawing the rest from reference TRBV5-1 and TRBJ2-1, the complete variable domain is KAGVTQTPRYLIKTRGQQVTLSCSPISGHRSVSWYQQTPGQGLQFLFEYFSETQRNKGNFPGRFSGRQFSNSRSEMNVSTLELGDSALYLCASSPSLAGDEQFFGPGTRLTVL.

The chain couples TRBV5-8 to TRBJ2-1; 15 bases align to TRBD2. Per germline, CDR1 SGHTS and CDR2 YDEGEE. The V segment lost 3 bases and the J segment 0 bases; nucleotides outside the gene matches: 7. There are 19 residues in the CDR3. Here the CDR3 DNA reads TGTGCCAGCAGCTCAGGGACTAGCGGGGGGCCGAGCTCCTACAATGAGCAGTTCTTC. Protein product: CASSSGTSGGPSSYNEQFF.

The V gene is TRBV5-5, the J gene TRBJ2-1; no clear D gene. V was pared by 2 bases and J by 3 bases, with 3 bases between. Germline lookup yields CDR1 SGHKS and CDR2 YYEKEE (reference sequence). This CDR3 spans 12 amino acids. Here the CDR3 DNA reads TGTGCCAGCAGCTTCTTCTACAATGAGCAGTTCTTC. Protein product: CASSFFYNEQFF.

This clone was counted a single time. The CDR3 coding sequence is TGTGCCATCAGTCCTACGGTACCGAGCTATGGCTACACCTTC. It encodes CAISPTVPSYGYTF. This chain links TRBV10-3 with TRBJ1-2, with no clear D. The CDR3 is 14 amino acids. The germline gives CDR1 ENHRY, CDR2 SYGVKD. The ends were cut back, 5 bases at V and 4 bases at J, with 14 bases in the middle.

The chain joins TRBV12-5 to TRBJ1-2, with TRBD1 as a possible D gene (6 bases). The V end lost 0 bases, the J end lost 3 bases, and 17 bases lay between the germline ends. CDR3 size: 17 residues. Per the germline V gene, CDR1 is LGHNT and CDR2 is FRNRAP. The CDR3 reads CASGLVLAVGQYYGYTF. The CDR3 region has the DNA TGTGCTAGTGGTTTGGTACTGGCAGTCGGACAGTACTATGGCTACACCTTC.

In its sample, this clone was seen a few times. The CDR3 nucleotides are TGTGCCAGCAGCTCCGGGAGCTCCTTCCAAAACATTCAGTACTTC. Encoded protein: CASSSGSSFQNIQYF. The chain carries TRBV7-9 and TRBJ2-4; D perhaps matches TRBD2 (6 bases). CDR1 SEHNR and CDR2 FQNEAQ come from the germline V gene (reference sequence). The CDR3 sequence is 15 residues long. The ends were cut back, 4 bases at V and 5 bases at J, with 15 bases in the middle.

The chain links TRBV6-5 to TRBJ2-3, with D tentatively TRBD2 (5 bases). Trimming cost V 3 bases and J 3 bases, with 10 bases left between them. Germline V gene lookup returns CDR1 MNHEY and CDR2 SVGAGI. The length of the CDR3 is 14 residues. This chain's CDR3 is CASSYGLGTDTQYF. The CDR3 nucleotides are TGTGCCAGCAGTTATGGACTTGGGACAGATACGCAGTATTTT.

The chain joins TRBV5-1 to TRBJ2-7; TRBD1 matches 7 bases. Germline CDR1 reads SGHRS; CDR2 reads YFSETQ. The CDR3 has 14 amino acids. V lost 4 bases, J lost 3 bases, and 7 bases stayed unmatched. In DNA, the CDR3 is TGCGCCAGCAGCAGCCCGGGACAGAACTACGAGCAGTACTTC. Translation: CASSSPGQNYEQYF.

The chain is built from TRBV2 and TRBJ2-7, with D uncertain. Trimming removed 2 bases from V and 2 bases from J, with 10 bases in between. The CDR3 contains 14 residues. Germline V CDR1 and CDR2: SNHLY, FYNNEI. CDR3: CASSEQAGTYEQYF. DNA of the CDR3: TGTGCCAGCAGTGAACAGGCAGGTACCTACGAGCAGTACTTC.

DNA for the CDR3: TGTGCCAGCAGCGTAGAGGGGGACCCCTGGTCACCCCTCCACTTT. Translated, it gives CASSVEGDPWSPLHF. The chain combines TRBV9 with TRBJ1-6; possibly TRBD1 for D (6 bases). There are 15 residues in the CDR3. The V gene lost 0 bases and the J gene lost 10 bases, with 14 bases spanning the gap. The germline gives CDR1 SGDLS, CDR2 YYNGEE.

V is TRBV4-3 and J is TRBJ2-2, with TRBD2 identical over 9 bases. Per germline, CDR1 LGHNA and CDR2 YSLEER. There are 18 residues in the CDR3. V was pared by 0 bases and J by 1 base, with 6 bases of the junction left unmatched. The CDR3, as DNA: TGCGCCAGCAGCCAAGATCGAGGAGCGGGGGGGAACACCGGGGAGCTGTTTTTT. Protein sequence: CASSQDRGAGGNTGELFF.

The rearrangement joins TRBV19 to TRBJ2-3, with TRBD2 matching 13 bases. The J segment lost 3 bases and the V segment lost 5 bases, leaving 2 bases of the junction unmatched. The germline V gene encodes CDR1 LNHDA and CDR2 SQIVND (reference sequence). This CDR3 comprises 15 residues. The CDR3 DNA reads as TGTGCCAGTAGTCGGACTAGCGGGGGTACAGATACGCAGTATTTT. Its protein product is CASSRTSGGTDTQYF.

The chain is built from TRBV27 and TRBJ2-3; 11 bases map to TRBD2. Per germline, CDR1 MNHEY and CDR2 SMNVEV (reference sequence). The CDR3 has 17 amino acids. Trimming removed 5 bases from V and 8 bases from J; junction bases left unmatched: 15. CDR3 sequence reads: CASSLIAGGSPYSTQYF. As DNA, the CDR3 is TGTGCCAGCAGTCTAATAGCGGGGGGGTCTCCTTACTCTACGCAGTATTTT.